The present entry profiles one T cell receptor beta chain with its context. Its cognate antigen is unknown. Reverse transcribed after extraction, RNA yielded cDNA as the sequencing template. Produced via immunoSEQ multiplex PCR; TCRdb's table is partial and in-frame only. The sample records about 130,000 clones, 54% being singletons. This record comes from a study of CD8+ T cells in alopecia areata. For the study at large: The authors scored treated patients' severity by affected scalp percentage. Study outcomes and limitations: Under tofacitinib, fewer expanded CD8+ clones appeared among the top 100 scalp clones. Especially in alopecia totalis/universalis, lesional scalp showed greater clonality than normal scalp did.

Treatment described: oral pan-JAK inhibitor, 5-10 mg twice daily. The sequence came from a human donor with alopecia areata. Sample: CD8+ T cells sorted from blood, taken at week 4, from a patient treated with tofacitinib.

The CDR3 loop is CAWSGGNEQYF. CDR3 bases: TGTGCCTGGAGTGGTGGAAACGAGCAGTACTTC. The chain recombines TRBV30 with TRBJ2-7; D is ambiguous. Germline assignment: CDR1 GTSNPN and CDR2 SVGIG (reference sequence). This CDR3 has 11 amino acids. Trimming left V 1 base short and J 5 bases short, with 6 bases between.